The T cell receptor (beta chain) under discussion was sequenced for a study of breast tumors, draining lymph nodes, adjacent tissues. Study-level results: Findings are consistent with lymph node origin and intratumoral expansion of most tumor T cells. Luminal-like breast cancer showed significantly greater tumor-nontumor repertoire similarity than basal-like breast cancer did.

Axillary draining lymph nodes of breast cancer patients supplied the node samples. As to this clonotype: What it binds is unknown. Just one base apart from a much larger clone, this may be a read error.

Germline V CDR1 and CDR2: SGHAT, FQNNGV. The CDR3 runs 14 residues. Trimming left V 4 bases short and J 2 bases short, with 10 bases between. In TCRdb, the multiplex PCR reads were re-called with MiXCR into one record per CDR3 protein. Of 70,000 to 85,000 distinct CDR3 sequences in the sample, approximately 19% are singletons; the top ten hold over 2%. Material for sequencing was axillary lymph node tissue. The origin of this receptor is a female donor with breast cancer. Some clones in this sample may be carry-over from other donors' samples. The rearrangement joins TRBV11-2 to TRBJ2-3; possibly TRBD1 for D (6 bases). The CDR3 is CASSSTGPTDTQYF. Written as DNA, the CDR3 is TGTGCCAGCAGCTCAACAGGGCCCACAGATACGCAGTATTTT.